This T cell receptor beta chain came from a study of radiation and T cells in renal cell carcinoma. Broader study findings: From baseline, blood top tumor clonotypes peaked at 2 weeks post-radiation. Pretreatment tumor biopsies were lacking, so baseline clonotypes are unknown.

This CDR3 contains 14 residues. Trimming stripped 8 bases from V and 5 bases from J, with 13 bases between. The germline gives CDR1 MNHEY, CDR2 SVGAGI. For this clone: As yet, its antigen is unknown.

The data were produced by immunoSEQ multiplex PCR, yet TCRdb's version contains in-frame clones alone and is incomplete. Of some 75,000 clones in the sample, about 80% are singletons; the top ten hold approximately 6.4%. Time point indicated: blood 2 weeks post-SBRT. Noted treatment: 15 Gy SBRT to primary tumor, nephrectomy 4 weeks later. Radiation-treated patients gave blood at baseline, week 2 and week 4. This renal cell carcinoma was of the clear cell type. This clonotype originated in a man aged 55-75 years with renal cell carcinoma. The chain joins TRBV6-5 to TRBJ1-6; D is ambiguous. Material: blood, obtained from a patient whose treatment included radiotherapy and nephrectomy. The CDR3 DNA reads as TGTGCCAGCTCTAGAATCCAGAATAATTCACCCCTCCACTTT. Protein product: CASSRIQNNSPLHF.